These 12 T cell receptor beta chains share one sample of origin, sequenced in a study of blood T cells in healthy people across ages. Combining a sample-barcoded 5' primer with a J-beta primer mix, a second PCR ran for roughly 6 to 11 cycles. TCRdb analysed the 5' RACE reads with MiXCR anew, one entry per CDR3 protein. The sample contains hundreds of thousands of distinct CDR3 sequences, around 43% of which appear only once. The specimen sequenced was blood. The receptors here all came from a man in his 60s in good health.

In the case of this clonotype: One junction end disagrees with the germline gene, perhaps due to a read error. This chain links TRBV7-9 with TRBJ1-3; unclear D gene. This CDR3 spans 12 amino acids. The germline V gene has CDR1 SEHNR and CDR2 FQNEAQ (reference sequence). The CDR3 DNA reads as TGTGCCAGCAGCTCGTCTGGAAGCACCATATATTTT. It translates to CASSSSGSTIYF. Combining the CDR3 with reference TRBV7-9 and TRBJ1-3 gives the whole variable domain DTGVSQNPRHKITKRGQNVTFRCDPISEHNRLYWYRQTLGQGPEFLTYFQNEAQLEKSRLLSDRFSAERPKGSFSTLEIQRTEQGDSAMYLCASSSSGSTIYFGEGSWLTVV.

The J gene is TRBJ2-5, the V gene TRBV6-6, with 8 bases aligning to TRBD2. The end of the DNA is better explained by TRBJ2-7, so the J call may be wrong. Germline loops: CDR1 MNHNY, CDR2 SVGAGI (reference sequence). CDR3 size: 15 residues. The CDR3 nucleotides are TGTGCCAGCAGTTTCGTGGCGGGGGGTCTCTACGAGCAGTACTTC. It encodes CASSFVAGGLYEQYF.

This chain connects TRBV12-3 or TRBV12-4 to TRBJ1-2; 9 bases agree with TRBD1. This CDR3 spans 15 amino acids. Trimming at V came to 5 bases and at J to 4 bases, leaving 8 bases not matched to a gene. The CDR3 region has the DNA TGTGCCAGCAGTCCCTCGACAGGGGGTAGCTATGGCTACACCTTC. Its translation is CASSPSTGGSYGYTF.

A single count supports this clonotype. This chain joins TRBV27 and TRBJ1-3; the D is unclear. The CDR3 has 16 residues. CDR1 and CDR2 from the germline V gene are MNHEY and SMNVEV (reference sequence). The ends were cut back, 5 bases at V and 4 bases at J, with 18 bases in the middle. The CDR3, as DNA: TGTGCCAGCAGTCCGACGGCCCCAGCGGAGGGAAACACCATATATTTT. Its translation: CASSPTAPAEGNTIYF.

This clonotype was counted many times. This chain connects TRBV19 to TRBJ2-1; D is unclear. The V and J ends lost 6 bases and 0 bases respectively, with 15 bases between them. The CDR3 covers 16 residues. CDR1 LNHDA and CDR2 SQIVND come from the germline V gene (reference sequence). The CDR3 spells CASSPAGRSSYNEQFF. CDR3 DNA sequence: TGTGCCAGTAGCCCGGCCGGTAGAAGCTCCTACAATGAGCAGTTCTTC.

The chain employs TRBV11-2 and TRBJ1-2, with D uncertain. Germline CDR1 and CDR2: SGHAT and FQNNGV. The length of the CDR3 is 14 residues. Trimming removed 0 bases at V and 2 bases at J, with 7 bases between. This CDR3 is CASSLELGNYGYTF. The CDR3 DNA follows: TGTGCCAGCAGCTTAGAGCTGGGAAACTATGGCTACACCTTC.

This clonotype was counted only a few times. The chain is built from TRBV7-2 and TRBJ2-1; D call uncertain. Per the germline V gene, CDR1 is SGHTA and CDR2 is FQGNSA. V was pared by 4 bases and J by 5 bases, with 9 bases between. This CDR3 comprises 13 residues. For the CDR3, the DNA is TGTGCCAGCAGCTCGAGACTCAACAATGAGCAGTTCTTC. The encoded protein is CASSSRLNNEQFF. Together with reference TRBV7-2 and TRBJ2-1, the CDR3 gives the full variable domain: GAGVSQSPSNKVTEKGKDVELRCDPISGHTALYWYRQSLGQGLEFLIYFQGNSAPDKSGLPSDRFSAERTGGSVSTLTIQRTQQEDSAVYLCASSSRLNNEQFFGPGTRLTVL.

On this clonotype: Compared with germline, one end of the junction differs, possibly owing to a read error. The J gene is TRBJ2-1, the V gene TRBV5-1; TRBD2 matches 7 bases. The CDR3 totals 15 residues. Germline V gene sequence: CDR1 SGHRS, CDR2 YFSETQ. DNA for the CDR3: TGTGCCAGCAGTTTGGGGGGGAGCCCCTACAATGAGCAGTTCTTC. Its translation: CASSLGGSPYNEQFF.

The table lists this clonotype with a few counts. This chain connects TRBV3-1 to TRBJ2-1, with D unresolved. Germline CDR1 is LGHDT and CDR2 is YNNKEL (reference sequence). V lost 4 bases, J lost 6 bases, and 7 bases lay in between. The CDR3 extends over 12 amino acids. CDR3 sequence reads: CASSPKFNEQFF. CDR3 nucleotides: TGTGCCAGCAGCCCGAAGTTCAATGAGCAGTTCTTC.

Worth noting for this clonotype: It may be a read error: a sequence one base away is much more abundant. This chain connects TRBV4-3 to TRBJ2-1, with 7 positions matching TRBD2. Germline assignment: CDR1 LGHNA and CDR2 YSLEER. This CDR3 spans 17 amino acids. The CDR3 DNA reads as TGCGCCGGCAGCCAGACCTGGGTGGCTAGCGGTTACAATGAGCAGTTCTTC. This gives the protein CAGSQTWVASGYNEQFF.

The chain combines TRBV5-1 with TRBJ2-3; 7 bases map to TRBD2. Trimming removed 7 bases from V and 2 bases from J; junction bases left unmatched: 7. The germline V gene has CDR1 SGHRS and CDR2 YFSETQ. CDR3 length: 14 amino acids. The CDR3, as DNA: TGCGCCAGCCATGGCGGGGGATCCACAGATACGCAGTATTTT. It specifies CASHGGGSTDTQYF.

Remarks on this clonotype: One junction end disagrees with the germline gene, perhaps due to a read error. The chain has TRBV4-2 and TRBJ2-3, with 9 bases matching TRBD2. There are 16 residues in the CDR3. Per the germline V gene, CDR1 is LGHNA and CDR2 is YNFKEQ. CDR3 loop: CAGSLNPAGGTDTQYF. The CDR3 DNA is TGTGCCGGCAGCCTCAACCCAGCGGGGGGTACAGATACGCAGTATTTT.